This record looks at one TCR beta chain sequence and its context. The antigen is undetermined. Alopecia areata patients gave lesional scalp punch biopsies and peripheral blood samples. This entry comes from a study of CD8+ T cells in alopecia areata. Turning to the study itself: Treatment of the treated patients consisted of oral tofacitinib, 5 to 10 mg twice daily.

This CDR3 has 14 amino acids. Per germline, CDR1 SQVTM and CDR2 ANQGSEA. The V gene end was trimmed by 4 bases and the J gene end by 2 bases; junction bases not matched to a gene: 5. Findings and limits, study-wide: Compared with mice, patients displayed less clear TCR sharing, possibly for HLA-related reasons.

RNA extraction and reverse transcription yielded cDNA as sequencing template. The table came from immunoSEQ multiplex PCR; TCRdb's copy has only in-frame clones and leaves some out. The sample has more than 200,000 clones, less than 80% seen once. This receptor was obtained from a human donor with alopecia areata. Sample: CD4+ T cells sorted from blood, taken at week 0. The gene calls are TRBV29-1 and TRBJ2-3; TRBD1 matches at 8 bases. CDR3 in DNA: TGCAGCGTTGGCCGGGACAGGATCACAGATACGCAGTATTTT. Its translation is CSVGRDRITDTQYF.